This TCR beta chain came from a study of T cell changes during pregnancy in multiple sclerosis. After removal of 3 bases from V and 2 bases from J, the junction contained 20 bases not matched to a gene. Germline loops: CDR1 GTSNPN, CDR2 SVGIG (reference sequence). The CDR3 contains 20 residues. Profiled with immunoSEQ multiplex PCR; TCRdb holds only in-frame clones, not every one. The data contain 98,000 or so clones, 85% to 95% of them singletons. The chain is built from TRBV30 and TRBJ2-2, with TRBD1 matching 8 bases. The specimen was peripheral blood, collected after pregnancy. This receptor was identified in a female donor with multiple sclerosis, enrolled in a pregnancy study. CDR3 region: CAWSGESPGQEFFNTGELFF. DNA for the CDR3: TGTGCCTGGAGCGGCGAGAGTCCGGGACAGGAGTTCTTTAACACCGGGGAGCTGTTTTTT.